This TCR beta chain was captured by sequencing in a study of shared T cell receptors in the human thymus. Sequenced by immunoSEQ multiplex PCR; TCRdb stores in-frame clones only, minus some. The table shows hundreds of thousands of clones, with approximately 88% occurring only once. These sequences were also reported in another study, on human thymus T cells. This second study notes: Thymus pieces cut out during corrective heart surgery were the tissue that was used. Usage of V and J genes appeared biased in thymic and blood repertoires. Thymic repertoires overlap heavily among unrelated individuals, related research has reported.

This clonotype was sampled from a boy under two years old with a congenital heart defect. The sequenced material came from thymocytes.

CDR3 loop: CASRPGGDGEYEQYF. CDR3 nucleotides: TGTGCCAGCAGGCCAGGGGGCGACGGAGAGTACGAGCAGTACTTC. The chain employs TRBV7-2 and TRBJ2-7; 8 positions match TRBD1. CDR1 and CDR2 from the germline V gene are SGHTA and FQGNSA. This CDR3 spans 15 amino acids. The junction had 11 bases not matched to a gene; V was cut back by 6 bases and J by 4 bases.